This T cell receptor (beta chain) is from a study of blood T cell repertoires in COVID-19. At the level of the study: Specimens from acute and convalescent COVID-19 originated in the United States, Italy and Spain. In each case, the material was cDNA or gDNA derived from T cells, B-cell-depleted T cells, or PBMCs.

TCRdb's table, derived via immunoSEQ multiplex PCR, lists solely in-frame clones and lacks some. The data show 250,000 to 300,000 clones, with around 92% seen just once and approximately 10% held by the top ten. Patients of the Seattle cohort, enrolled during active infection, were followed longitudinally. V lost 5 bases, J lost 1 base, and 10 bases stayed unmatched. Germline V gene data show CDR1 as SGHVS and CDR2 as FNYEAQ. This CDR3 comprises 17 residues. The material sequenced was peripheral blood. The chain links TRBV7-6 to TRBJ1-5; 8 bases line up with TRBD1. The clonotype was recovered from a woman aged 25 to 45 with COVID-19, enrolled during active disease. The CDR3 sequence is CASSTSAYRGSNQPQHF. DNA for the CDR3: TGTGCCAGCAGCACCAGCGCGTACAGGGGGAGCAATCAGCCCCAGCATTTT.